This TCR beta chain was sequenced during a study of radiotherapy plus CTLA-4 blockade in lung cancer (dated by TCRdb to between 2017 and 2018). Regarding the study in general: Objective responses were observed in 15% to 20% of enrolled patients, and disease control was achieved in 25% to 40%. Broader findings and caveats from the paper: The strongest predictors of response were reported to be early dynamic shifts in blood T cell clones along with a rise in serum interferon-beta following radiation. After treatment with radiotherapy and ipilimumab, TCR clones that came from tumors expanded in the peripheral blood.

Library preparation used the immunoSEQ multiplex PCR assay. TCRdb stores this immuneACCESS table with in-frame sequences only. Part of the clones is absent; in the studies checked, under half of the shortfall reflects unresolved V genes, and no reason is known for the rest. Recorded for this sample are around 99,000 clones; 80% to 90% of them occurred a single time. The top ten hold 4.5% to 5% of the sample. Points on this clone: The antigen it recognizes is unknown. No much larger clone exists at a distance of one base, and base qualities are not known.

The study evaluated CTLA-4 blockade (ipilimumab) given together with focal radiation therapy in patients who had chemo-refractory metastatic non-small-cell lung cancer. For this chain, trimming is 5 bases at the V end and 7 bases at the J end, and the number of junction bases without a gene match is 12. The germline V gene (reference sequence) gives CDR1 as SEHNR and CDR2 as FQNEAQ. From the cysteine through the phenylalanine, the CDR3 covers 16 amino acids. Only the CDR3 portion is preserved as DNA: 48 bases, with reading frame beginning at the first base. Recombination linked TRBV7-9 to TRBJ2-4; TRBD2 lines up with 9 middle nucleotides. The sequencing used peripheral blood, collected from a patient treated with radiotherapy plus ipilimumab. The receptor's source is a human donor with non-small cell lung cancer that progressed on radiotherapy plus ipilimumab. The nucleotides are TGTGCCAGCAGCCTGCCGACTAGCGGAGCGGGGAACATTCAGTACTTC. Translated, it reads CASSLPTSGAGNIQYF.